This TCR beta chain was sequenced in a study of T cells in Graves' hyperthyroidism and ophthalmopathy. Study details: The authors collected peripheral blood at initial diagnosis, before any treatment.

In regard to this clonotype: Its antigen is still unknown.

PBMCs were sourced from around 10 ml fresh peripheral blood. The investigators amplified TCR beta CDR3 regions from RNA transcripts. An initial round of RT-PCR targeting the TCR CDR3 relied on the HTBI primer set. TCRdb re-analysed the multiplex PCR reads in MiXCR, keeping a single row per CDR3 protein. The repertoire holds 330,000 or so distinct CDR3 sequences, with roughly 20% as singletons. V was pared by 9 bases and J by 2 bases, with 9 bases between. The CDR3 length is 12 residues. The V gene's germline CDR1 is KGHDR and CDR2 SFDVKD. Study observations and caveats: Blood also carried most thyroid clonotypes expanded above 0.001. For ophthalmopathy, model prediction preceded onset by a median 6.5 months.

What was sequenced was blood. This clonotype was sampled from a man in his fifties with Graves' ophthalmopathy. V is TRBV24-1 and J is TRBJ1-2; TRBD1 is a possible D gene (6 bases). The CDR3 region has the DNA TGTGCCACCTCGGACAGAAACTATGGCTACACCTTC. Translated: CATSDRNYGYTF.